This T cell receptor beta chain was profiled in a study of blood T cell repertoires in COVID-19. Study summary: The United States, Italy and Spain supplied acute and convalescent COVID-19 samples. Sources were T cells, B-cell-depleted T cells, or PBMCs; the material itself was cDNA or gDNA.

There are 14 residues in the CDR3. CDR1 is SEHNR and CDR2 is FQNEAQ in the germline V gene (reference sequence). The junction had 2 bases not matched to a gene; V was cut back by 3 bases and J by 1 base. As for this clone: This sample also contains other DNA sequences that code for the same CDR3.

Participant age was roughly 18 to 100 years, and participants resided in 24 US areas. Someone with COVID-19 had been met by exposed participants within 2 weeks before study entry. Profiling relied on immunoSEQ multiplex PCR, and the TCRdb table lists in-frame clones only, not all of them. The table lists about 370,000 clones, approximately 91% of them singletons, with around 0.94% in the top ten. The genes are TRBV7-9 and TRBJ1-1, with 7 nucleotides matching TRBD1. The sequence was collected from a woman aged 40 to 50 who had been exposed to COVID-19. Material for sequencing was PBMCs or T cells enriched from blood (not recorded which). The CDR3 here is CASSLTGTNTEAFF. CDR3 sequence (DNA): TGTGCCAGCAGCTTGACAGGGACGAACACTGAAGCTTTCTTT.